This T cell receptor (beta chain) is from a study of T cell repertoires in cytomegalovirus infection. Overall study: CMV epitopes, recently identified HLA-C-restricted and well-studied HLA-B-restricted, were used.

Between the trimmed V and J ends, which lost 2 bases and 3 bases, there was a span of 5 bases. Germline CDR1 and CDR2: MNHEY and SVGAGI. CDR3 size: 13 residues. General observations from the study: Identification of carriers of CMV plus the relevant HLA was performed using cumulative public TCR beta family frequency.

This clonotype was seen repeatedly, ten times or more. The antigen is unknown. One entry per CDR3 protein, called by TCRdb with MiXCR from the reads. The sample holds some 940,000 distinct CDR3 sequences, roughly 30% seen once. This rearrangement joins TRBV6-5 to TRBJ1-5, with D hard to call. The specimen comprised cultured CD8+ T cells from PBMCs, sampled from culture after CMV antigen stimulation. The receptor was derived from a human donor in good health (CMV status not recorded). Some clones in this sample may be carry-over from other donors' samples. The CDR3 is CASSYGTNQPQHF. CDR3 in DNA: TGTGCCAGCAGTTACGGAACCAATCAGCCCCAGCATTTT.